These 5 T cell receptor beta chains came from one sample sequenced in a study of cytomegalovirus exposure and HLA in healthy donors. Data came from immunoSEQ multiplex PCR; TCRdb stores just in-frame clones and leaves some out. The data contain 100,000 to 150,000 clones, roughly 90% of them singletons. The sequenced material came from PBMCs. The receptor source for this set is a young man in good health and CMV-seronegative.

This chain connects TRBV6-1 to TRBJ1-5; D unresolved. Germline CDR1 MNHNS, CDR2 SASEGT. V gave up 0 bases and J gave up 7 bases, with 13 bases separating them. This CDR3 has 15 amino acids. CDR3 sequence (DNA): TGTGCCAGCAGTGAAGCGGGAGCAGTCGGGCAGCCCCAGCATTTT. It specifies CASSEAGAVGQPQHF.

The J gene is TRBJ2-2, the V gene TRBV5-4, with no clear D. V was shortened by 3 bases and J by 5 bases, with 17 bases between the two germline ends. CDR1 is SGHNT and CDR2 is YYREEE in the germline V gene (reference sequence). CDR3 length: 16 amino acids. The CDR3 region is CASSSPVRGGTGELFF. CDR3 DNA sequence: TGTGCCAGCAGCTCGCCAGTTCGAGGTGGTACCGGGGAGCTGTTTTTT.

The chain combines TRBV11-2 with TRBJ2-5; TRBD2 might be the D (6 bases). V gave up 1 base and J gave up 10 bases, with 16 bases separating them. Germline assignment: CDR1 SGHAT and CDR2 FQNNGV. The CDR3 has 14 amino acids. This CDR3 reads CASSLGPLEGGQYF. Written as DNA, the CDR3 is TGTGCCAGCAGCTTAGGCCCATTAGAGGGAGGCCAGTACTTC.

This clone was seen repeatedly, ten times or more. The gene calls are TRBV6-1 and TRBJ2-1; the D is unclear. Germline lookup yields CDR1 MNHNS and CDR2 SASEGT. Between the trimmed V and J ends, which lost 6 bases and 4 bases, there was a span of 10 bases. CDR3 size: 13 residues. The CDR3 DNA reads as TGTGCCAGCAGGGTGACTGAATACAATGAGCAGTTCTTC. Protein: CASRVTEYNEQFF.

The gene calls are TRBV4-1 and TRBJ1-5; TRBD1 aligns across 7 bases. J lost 3 bases, V lost 1 base, and 12 bases had no gene match. Germline V gene data show CDR1 as MGHRA and CDR2 as YSYEKL. CDR3 length: 18 amino acids. The CDR3 sequence: CASSQVIQSRGNNQPQHF. Written as DNA, the CDR3 is TGCGCCAGCAGCCAAGTAATCCAGTCCAGGGGGAACAATCAGCCCCAGCATTTT.